This TCR beta chain originates from a study of CD8+CD57+ T cells in acquired aplastic anemia. Study-wide findings and caveats: Common to patients and controls were roughly 30 CD8+ CDR3 sequences.

Patients chosen for sequencing had shown CD8+CD57+ cell expansion by flow cytometry. TCR beta VDJ and CDR3 were profiled, and genomic DNA was the template. TCRdb reprocessed the reads via MiXCR and lists one record per CDR3 protein. The repertoire includes about 160,000 distinct CDR3 sequences, 40% to 50% of them detected once, and 25% to 35% sits in the top ten. This clonotype was found a few times. The antigen remains unidentified. V dropped 6 bases and J dropped 0 bases, with 15 bases sitting between them. Germline values: CDR1 SNHLY, CDR2 FYNNEI. This CDR3 region has 15 residues. This receptor was taken from a human donor with aplastic anemia. Material: sorted CD4+, CD8+, or CD8+CD57+ T cells (not recorded which) from PBMCs. This chain connects TRBV2 to TRBJ2-7; either TRBD1 or TRBD2 may fit D (5 bases each). Here the CDR3 reads CASRGVGTGSYEQYF. CDR3 DNA sequence: TGTGCCAGCAGGGGAGTCGGGACGGGCTCCTACGAGCAGTACTTC.